What follows is one T cell receptor (beta chain) and its context. Its antigen remains unknown. The CDR3 is 15 residues long. CDR1 and CDR2 (germline): MNHNS, SASEGT. The J segment lost 2 bases and the V segment lost 6 bases, leaving 9 bases of the junction unmatched. The source material, RNA transcripts, was used to amplify TCR beta CDR3 regions. RT-PCR in the first round (using the HTBI primer set) targeted the TCR CDR3. One entry per CDR3 protein, called by TCRdb with MiXCR from the multiplex PCR reads. This sample has around 300,000 distinct CDR3 sequences, with roughly 14% found just once. The data stem from a study of T cells in Graves' hyperthyroidism and ophthalmopathy. Disease duration under 2 months; hyperthyroidism patients were aged 18 to 65. The study based diagnoses on clinical symptoms, serum thyroxine and TRAb, thyroid ultrasound and orbital computed tomography. Study findings and constraints: Also found in blood were most expanded thyroid clonotypes above 0.001.

This chain joins TRBV6-1 and TRBJ2-7; 8 bases match TRBD1. The TCR sequence derives from a woman aged 25 to 39 with Graves' hyperthyroidism. The material sequenced was blood. The CDR3 DNA reads TGTGCCAGCAGCCGGGGACAGGTAATAACCTACGAGCAGTACTTC. Its translation is CASSRGQVITYEQYF.